A single count supports the clone carrying this TCR beta chain. This entry belongs to a study of blood T cell repertoires in COVID-19. Study summary: T cells, B-cell-depleted T cells, or PBMCs supplied cDNA or gDNA.

Germline V gene lookup returns CDR1 SGDLS and CDR2 YYNGEE. V shed 0 bases and J shed 2 bases, with 10 bases lying between them. The CDR3 spans 15 residues. Seattle enrolled patients during active infection and tracked them longitudinally. How the authors handled the data: Estimation of nucleated cell counts was performed using reference gene primer amplification. The table came from immunoSEQ multiplex PCR; TCRdb's copy has only in-frame clones and leaves some out. V, J and clone size are those of that table, while D and trimming were read from the DNA. The table includes some 220,000 clones, over 75% detected once.

This clonotype was obtained from a woman between 70 and 85 years old with COVID-19, enrolled during active disease. Specimen: peripheral blood. This chain connects TRBV9 to TRBJ2-3; D perhaps matches TRBD2 (5 bases). DNA for the CDR3: TGTGCCAGCAGCGTAGCTACGGGGAACACAGATACGCAGTATTTT. Translating it yields CASSVATGNTDTQYF.